The table lists the clone carrying this TCR beta chain with a count of one. What it binds is not known. This sample was included in a study of OX40 agonist ivuxolimab in advanced cancers. As for the study in general: The dose-escalation cohort was roughly 83% male, with a mean age of around 54 years, ranging about 23 to 90.

Points from the study as a whole: Researchers report that CD8+ T cells had, on average, more expanded clones than CD4+. Normalized expansion of T-cell clones was also low for some nonresponders.

Trimming left V 6 bases short and J 4 bases short, with 9 bases between. The CDR3 length is 12 residues. CDR1 is ENHRY, CDR2 SYGVKD, per germline. Produced via immunoSEQ multiplex PCR; TCRdb's table is partial and in-frame only. The sample shows about 73,000 clones, roughly 90% of them seen only once. The sample was CD4+ or CD8+ T cells sorted from blood, taken in a trial of the OX40 agonist ivuxolimab. The TCR originated in an adult with an advanced solid tumor such as melanoma, head and neck, liver or kidney cancer. This rearrangement joins TRBV10-3 to TRBJ1-2; D is undetermined. The CDR3 loop reads CAIRGQSYGYTF. CDR3 sequence (DNA): TGTGCCATCAGAGGGCAGTCCTATGGCTACACCTTC.